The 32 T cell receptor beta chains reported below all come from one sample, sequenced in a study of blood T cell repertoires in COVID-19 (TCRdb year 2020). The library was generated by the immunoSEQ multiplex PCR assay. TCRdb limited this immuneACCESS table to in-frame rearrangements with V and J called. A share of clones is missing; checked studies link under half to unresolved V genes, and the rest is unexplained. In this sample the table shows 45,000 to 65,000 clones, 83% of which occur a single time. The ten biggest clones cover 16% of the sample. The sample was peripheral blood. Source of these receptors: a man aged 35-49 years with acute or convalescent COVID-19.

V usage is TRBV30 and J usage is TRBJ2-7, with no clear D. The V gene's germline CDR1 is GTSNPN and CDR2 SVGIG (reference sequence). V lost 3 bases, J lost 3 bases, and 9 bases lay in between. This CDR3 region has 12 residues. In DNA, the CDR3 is TGTGCCTGGAGCGCACAGTACTACGAGCAGTACTTC. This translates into CAWSAQYYEQYF.

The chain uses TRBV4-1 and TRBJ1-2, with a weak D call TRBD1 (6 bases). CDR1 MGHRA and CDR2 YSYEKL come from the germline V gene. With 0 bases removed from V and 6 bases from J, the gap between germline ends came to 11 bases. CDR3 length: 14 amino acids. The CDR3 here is CASSQDPRDNGYTF. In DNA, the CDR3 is TGCGCCAGCAGCCAAGATCCTAGGGACAATGGCTACACCTTC.

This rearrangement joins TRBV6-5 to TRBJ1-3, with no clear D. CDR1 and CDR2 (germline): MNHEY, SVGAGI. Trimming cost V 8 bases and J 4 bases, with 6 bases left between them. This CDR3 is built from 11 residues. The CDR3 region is CASRRGNTIYF. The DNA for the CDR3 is TGTGCCAGCCGGAGGGGAAACACCATATATTTT.

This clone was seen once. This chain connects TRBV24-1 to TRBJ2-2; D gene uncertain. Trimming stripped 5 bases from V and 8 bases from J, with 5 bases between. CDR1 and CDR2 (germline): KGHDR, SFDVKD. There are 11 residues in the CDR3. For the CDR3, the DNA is TGTGCCACCAGTGTGCGTGGGGAGCTGTTTTTT. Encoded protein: CATSVRGELFF.

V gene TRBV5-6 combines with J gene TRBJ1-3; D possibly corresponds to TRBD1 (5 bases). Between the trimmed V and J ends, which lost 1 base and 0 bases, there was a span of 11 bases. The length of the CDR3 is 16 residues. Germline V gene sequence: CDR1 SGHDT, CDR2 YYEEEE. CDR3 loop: CASSLTAGPSGNTIYF. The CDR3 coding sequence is TGTGCCAGCAGCTTGACGGCAGGGCCCTCTGGAAACACCATATATTTT.

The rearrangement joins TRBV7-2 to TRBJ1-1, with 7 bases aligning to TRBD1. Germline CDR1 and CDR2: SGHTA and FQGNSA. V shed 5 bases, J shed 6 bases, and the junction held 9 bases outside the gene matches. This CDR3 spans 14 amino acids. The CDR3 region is CASSPRQGRAEAFF. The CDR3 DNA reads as TGTGCCAGCAGCCCCCGACAGGGCAGGGCTGAAGCTTTCTTT.

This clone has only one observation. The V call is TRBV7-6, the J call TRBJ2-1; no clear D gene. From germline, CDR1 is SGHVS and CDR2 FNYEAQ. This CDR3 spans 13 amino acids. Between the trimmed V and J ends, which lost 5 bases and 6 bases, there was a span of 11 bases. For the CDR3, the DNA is TGTGCCAGCAGCCCGCGAGATACCAATGAGCAGTTCTTC. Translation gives CASSPRDTNEQFF.

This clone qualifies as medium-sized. For the CDR3, the DNA is TGTGCCAGCAGCTTGCGGGGCCAGTACCAAGAGACCCAGTACTTC. Encoded protein: CASSLRGQYQETQYF. This chain links TRBV6-5 with TRBJ2-5, with a possible D match to TRBD2 (6 bases). The V gene's germline CDR1 is MNHEY and CDR2 SVGAGI. The CDR3 has 15 residues. V lost 6 bases, J lost 0 bases, and 14 bases lay in between.

CDR3 in DNA: TGTGCCAGCAGTAATGCAGGTAGCAATCAGCCCCAGCATTTT. This codes for CASSNAGSNQPQHF. The V gene is TRBV25-1, the J gene TRBJ1-5; D is ambiguous. The CDR3 totals 14 residues. Germline V CDR1 and CDR2: MGHDK, SYGVNS. V was pared by 5 bases and J by 0 bases, with 8 bases between.

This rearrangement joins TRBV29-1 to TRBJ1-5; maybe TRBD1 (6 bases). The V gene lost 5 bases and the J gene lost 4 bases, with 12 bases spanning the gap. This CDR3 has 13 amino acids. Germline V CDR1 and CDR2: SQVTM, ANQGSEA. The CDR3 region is CSVRATGNQPQHF. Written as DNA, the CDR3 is TGCAGCGTTCGCGCCACAGGGAATCAGCCCCAGCATTTT.

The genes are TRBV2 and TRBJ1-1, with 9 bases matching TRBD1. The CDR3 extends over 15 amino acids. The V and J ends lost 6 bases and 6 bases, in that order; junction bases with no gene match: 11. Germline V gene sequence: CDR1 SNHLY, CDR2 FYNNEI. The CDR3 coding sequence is TGTGCCAGCAGGCTGGACAGGGGATCGGTGTCTGAAGCTTTCTTT. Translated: CASRLDRGSVSEAFF.

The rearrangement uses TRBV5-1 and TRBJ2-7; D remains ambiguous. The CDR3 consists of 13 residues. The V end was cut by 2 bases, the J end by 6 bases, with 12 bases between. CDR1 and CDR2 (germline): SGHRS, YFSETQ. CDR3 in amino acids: CASSLVSSTEQYF. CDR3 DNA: TGCGCCAGCAGCTTAGTCTCGAGTACCGAGCAGTACTTC.

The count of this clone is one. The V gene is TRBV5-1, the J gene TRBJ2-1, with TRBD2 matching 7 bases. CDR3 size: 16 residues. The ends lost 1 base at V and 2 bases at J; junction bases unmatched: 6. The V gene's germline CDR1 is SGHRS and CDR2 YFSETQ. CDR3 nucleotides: TGCGCCAGCAGCTTGAGTCTAGCGGTCCCCTACAATGAGCAGTTCTTC. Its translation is CASSLSLAVPYNEQFF.

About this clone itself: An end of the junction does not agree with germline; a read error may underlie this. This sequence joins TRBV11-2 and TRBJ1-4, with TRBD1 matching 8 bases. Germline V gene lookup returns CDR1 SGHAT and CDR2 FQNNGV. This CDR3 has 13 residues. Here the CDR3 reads CASSPGQATNLNF. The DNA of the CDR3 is TGTGCCAGCAGCCCGGGACAGGCCACGAACTTGAATTTT.

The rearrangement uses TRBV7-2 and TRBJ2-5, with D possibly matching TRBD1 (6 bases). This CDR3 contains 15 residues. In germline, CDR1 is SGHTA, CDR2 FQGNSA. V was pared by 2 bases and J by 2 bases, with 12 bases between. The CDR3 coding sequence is TGTGCCAGCAGCTTATTGTGGGGGCAGCAAGAGACCCAGTACTTC. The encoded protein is CASSLLWGQQETQYF.

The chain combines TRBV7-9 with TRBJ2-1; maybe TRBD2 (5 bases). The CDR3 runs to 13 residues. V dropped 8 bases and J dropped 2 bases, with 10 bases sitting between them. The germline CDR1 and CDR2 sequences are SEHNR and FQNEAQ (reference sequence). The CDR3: CASQALAYNEQFF. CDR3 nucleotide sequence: TGTGCCAGCCAAGCACTAGCCTACAATGAGCAGTTCTTC. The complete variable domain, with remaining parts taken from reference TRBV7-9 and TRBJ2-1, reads DTGVSQNPRHKITKRGQNVTFRCDPISEHNRLYWYRQTLGQGPEFLTYFQNEAQLEKSRLLSDRFSAERPKGSFSTLEIQRTEQGDSAMYLCASQALAYNEQFFGPGTRLTVL.

The CDR3 sequence: CATFRTANTEAFF. The CDR3 nucleotides read TGTGCCACCTTTCGGACAGCGAACACTGAAGCTTTCTTT. This chain uses TRBV19 with TRBJ1-1; tentatively, D is TRBD1 (6 bases). Trimming pared 10 bases from V and 1 base from J, leaving 13 bases between. Germline V gene sequence: CDR1 LNHDA, CDR2 SQIVND (reference sequence). The length of the CDR3 is 13 residues.

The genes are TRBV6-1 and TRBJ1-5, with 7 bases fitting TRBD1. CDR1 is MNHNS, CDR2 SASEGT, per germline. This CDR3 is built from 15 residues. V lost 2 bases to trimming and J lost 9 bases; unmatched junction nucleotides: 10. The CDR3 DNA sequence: TGTGCCAGCAGTGAATCGGTCGCAGGGGGGATGCCCCAGCATTTT. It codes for CASSESVAGGMPQHF.

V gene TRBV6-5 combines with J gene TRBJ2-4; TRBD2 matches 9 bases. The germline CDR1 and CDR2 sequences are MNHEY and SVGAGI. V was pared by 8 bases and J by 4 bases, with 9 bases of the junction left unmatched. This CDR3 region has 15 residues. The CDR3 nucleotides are TGTGCCAGCCTGGCGGGGGGGCAGGGAAAAAACATTCAGTACTTC. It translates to CASLAGGQGKNIQYF.

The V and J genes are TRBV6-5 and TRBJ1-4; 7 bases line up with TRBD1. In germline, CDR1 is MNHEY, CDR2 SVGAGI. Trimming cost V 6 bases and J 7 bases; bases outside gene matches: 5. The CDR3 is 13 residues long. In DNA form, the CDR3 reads TGTGCCAGCAGAGGGGGCCCAGGTGAAAAACTGTTTTTT. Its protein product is CASRGGPGEKLFF.

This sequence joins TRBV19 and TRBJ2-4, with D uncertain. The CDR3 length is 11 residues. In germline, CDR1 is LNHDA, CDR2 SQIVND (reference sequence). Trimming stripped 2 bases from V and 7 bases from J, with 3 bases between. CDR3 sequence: CASSIRNIQYF. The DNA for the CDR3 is TGTGCCAGTAGTATACGGAACATTCAGTACTTC.

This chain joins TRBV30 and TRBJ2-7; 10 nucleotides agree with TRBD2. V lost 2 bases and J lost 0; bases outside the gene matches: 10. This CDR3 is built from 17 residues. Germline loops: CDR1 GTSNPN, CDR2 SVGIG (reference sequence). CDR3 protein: CAWSSWTSGGSSYEQYF. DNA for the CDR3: TGTGCCTGGAGTTCGTGGACTAGCGGAGGGAGCTCCTACGAGCAGTACTTC.

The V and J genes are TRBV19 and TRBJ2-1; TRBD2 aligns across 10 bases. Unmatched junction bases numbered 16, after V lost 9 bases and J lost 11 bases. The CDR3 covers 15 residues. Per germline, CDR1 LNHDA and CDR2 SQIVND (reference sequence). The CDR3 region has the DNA TGTGCCAGCGACGAGCGGGGGGGCCTCATGGATAAGCAGTTCTTC. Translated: CASDERGGLMDKQFF.

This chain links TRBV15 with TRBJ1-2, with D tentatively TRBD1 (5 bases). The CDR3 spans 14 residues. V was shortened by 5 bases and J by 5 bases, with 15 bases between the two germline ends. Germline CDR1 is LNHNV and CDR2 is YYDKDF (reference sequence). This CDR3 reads CATSFGGLEYGYTF. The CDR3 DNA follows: TGTGCCACCAGCTTCGGGGGTTTGGAGTATGGCTACACCTTC.

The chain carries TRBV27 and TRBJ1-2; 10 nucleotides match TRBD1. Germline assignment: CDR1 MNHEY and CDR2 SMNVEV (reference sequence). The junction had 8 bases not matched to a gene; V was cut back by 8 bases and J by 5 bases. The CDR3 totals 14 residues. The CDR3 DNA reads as TGTGCCAGCCGTCGGGGGACAGGGGAATATGGCTACACCTTC. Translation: CASRRGTGEYGYTF.

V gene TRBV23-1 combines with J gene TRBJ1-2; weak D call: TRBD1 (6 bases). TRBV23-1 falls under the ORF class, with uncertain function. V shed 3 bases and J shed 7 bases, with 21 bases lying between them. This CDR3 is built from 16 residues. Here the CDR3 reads CASSHPTGSPRGGYTF. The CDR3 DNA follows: TGCGCCAGCAGTCATCCTACAGGGTCCCCACGGGGTGGCTACACCTTC.

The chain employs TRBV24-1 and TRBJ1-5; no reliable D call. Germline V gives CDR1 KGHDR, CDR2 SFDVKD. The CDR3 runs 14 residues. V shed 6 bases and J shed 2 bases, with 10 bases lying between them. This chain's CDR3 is CATSTASGNQPQHF. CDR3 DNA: TGTGCCACCAGTACAGCCAGTGGCAATCAGCCCCAGCATTTT.

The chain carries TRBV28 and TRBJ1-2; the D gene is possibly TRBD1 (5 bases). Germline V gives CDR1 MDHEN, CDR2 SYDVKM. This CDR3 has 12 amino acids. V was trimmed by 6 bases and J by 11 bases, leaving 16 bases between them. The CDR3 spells CASSRPSGLYTF. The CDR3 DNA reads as TGTGCCAGCAGCCGGCCGTCAGGGCTTTACACCTTC.

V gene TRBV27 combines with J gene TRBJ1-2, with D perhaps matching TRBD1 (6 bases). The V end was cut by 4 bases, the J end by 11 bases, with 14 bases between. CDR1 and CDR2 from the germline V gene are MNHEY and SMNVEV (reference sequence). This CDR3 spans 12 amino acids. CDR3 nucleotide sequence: TGTGCCAGCAGTTCATCAGGGGCGGGGTACACCTTC. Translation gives CASSSSGAGYTF.

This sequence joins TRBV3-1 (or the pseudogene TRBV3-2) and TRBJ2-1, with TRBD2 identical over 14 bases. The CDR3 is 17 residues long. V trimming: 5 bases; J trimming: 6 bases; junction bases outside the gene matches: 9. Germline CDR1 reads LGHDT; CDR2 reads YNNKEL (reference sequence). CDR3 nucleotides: TGTGCCAGCAGCGGTTTCCCGGGACTAGCGGGAGTCAATGAGCAGTTCTTC. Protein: CASSGFPGLAGVNEQFF.

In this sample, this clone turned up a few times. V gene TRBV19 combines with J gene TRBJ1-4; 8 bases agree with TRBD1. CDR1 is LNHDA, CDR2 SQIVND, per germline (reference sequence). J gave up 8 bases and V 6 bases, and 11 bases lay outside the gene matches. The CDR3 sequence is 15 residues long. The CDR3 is CASSPVHTGGEKLFF. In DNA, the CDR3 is TGTGCCAGTAGCCCGGTCCATACAGGGGGGGAAAAACTGTTTTTT.

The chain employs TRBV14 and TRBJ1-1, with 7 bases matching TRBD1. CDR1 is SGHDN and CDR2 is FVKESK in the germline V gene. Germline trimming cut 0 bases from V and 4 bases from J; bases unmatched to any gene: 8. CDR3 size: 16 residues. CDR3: CASSQDRGGWSTEAFF. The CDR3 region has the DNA TGTGCCAGCAGCCAAGATCGAGGGGGCTGGAGCACTGAAGCTTTCTTT.